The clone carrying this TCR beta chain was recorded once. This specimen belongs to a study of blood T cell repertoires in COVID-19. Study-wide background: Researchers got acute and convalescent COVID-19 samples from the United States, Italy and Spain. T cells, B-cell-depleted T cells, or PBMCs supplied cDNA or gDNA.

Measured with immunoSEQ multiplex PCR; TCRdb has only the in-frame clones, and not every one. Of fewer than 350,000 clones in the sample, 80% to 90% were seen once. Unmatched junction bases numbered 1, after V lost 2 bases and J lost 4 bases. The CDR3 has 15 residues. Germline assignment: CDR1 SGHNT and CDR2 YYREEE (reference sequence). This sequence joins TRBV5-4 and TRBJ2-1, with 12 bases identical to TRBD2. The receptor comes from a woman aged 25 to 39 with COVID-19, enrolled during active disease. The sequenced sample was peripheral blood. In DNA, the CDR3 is TGTGCCAGCAGCTTTGGGACTAGCGGGTACAATGAGCAGTTCTTC. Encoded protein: CASSFGTSGYNEQFF.